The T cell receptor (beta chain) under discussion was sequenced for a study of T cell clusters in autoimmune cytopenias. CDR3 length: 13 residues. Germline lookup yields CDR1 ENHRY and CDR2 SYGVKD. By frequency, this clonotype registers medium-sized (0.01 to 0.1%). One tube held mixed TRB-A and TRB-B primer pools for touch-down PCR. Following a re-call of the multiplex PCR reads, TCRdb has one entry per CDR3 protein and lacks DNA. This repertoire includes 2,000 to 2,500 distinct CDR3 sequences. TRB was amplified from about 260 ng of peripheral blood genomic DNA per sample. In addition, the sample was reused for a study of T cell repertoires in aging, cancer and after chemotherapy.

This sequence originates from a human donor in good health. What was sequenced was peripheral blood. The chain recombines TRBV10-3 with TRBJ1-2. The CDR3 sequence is CAISDPKVYGYTF.